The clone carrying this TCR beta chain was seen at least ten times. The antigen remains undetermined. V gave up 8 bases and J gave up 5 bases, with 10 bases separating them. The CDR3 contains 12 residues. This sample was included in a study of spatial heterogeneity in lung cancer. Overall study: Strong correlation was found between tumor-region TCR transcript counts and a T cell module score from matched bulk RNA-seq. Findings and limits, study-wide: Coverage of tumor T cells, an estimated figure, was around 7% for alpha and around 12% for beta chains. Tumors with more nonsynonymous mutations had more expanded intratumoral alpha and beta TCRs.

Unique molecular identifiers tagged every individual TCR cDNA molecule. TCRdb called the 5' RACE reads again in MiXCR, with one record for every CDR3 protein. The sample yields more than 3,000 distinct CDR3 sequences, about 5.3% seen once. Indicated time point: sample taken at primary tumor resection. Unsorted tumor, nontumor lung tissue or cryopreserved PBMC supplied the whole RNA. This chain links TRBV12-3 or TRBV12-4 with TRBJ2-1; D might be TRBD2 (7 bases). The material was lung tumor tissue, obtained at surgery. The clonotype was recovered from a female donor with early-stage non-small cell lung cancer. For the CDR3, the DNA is TGTGCCAGCCGGGGGGCCAACAATGAGCAGTTCTTC. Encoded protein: CASRGANNEQFF.